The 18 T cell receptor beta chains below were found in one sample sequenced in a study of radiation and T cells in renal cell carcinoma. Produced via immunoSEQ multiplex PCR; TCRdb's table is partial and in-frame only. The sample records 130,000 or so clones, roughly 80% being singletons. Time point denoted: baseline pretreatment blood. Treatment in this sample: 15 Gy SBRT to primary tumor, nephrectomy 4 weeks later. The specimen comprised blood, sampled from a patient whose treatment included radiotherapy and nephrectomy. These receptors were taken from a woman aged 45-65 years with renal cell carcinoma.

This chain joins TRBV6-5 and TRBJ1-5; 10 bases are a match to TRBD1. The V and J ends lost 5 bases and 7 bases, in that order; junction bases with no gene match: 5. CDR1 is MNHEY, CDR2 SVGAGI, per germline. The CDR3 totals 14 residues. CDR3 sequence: CASSVTGGLQPQHF. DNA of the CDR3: TGTGCCAGCAGTGTGACAGGGGGCCTCCAGCCCCAGCATTTT.

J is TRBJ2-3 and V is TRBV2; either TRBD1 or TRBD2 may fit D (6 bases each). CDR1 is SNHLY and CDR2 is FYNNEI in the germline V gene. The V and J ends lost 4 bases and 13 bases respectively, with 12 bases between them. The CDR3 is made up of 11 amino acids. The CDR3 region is CASSVGGTEYF. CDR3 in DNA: TGTGCCAGCAGTGTCGGGGGCACGGAGTATTTT.

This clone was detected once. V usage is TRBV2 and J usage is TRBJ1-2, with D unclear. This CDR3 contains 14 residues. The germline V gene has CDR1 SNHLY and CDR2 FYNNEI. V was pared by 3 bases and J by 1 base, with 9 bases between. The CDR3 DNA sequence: TGTGCCAGCAGTGATGGACCGAGTAACTATGGCTACACCTTC. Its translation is CASSDGPSNYGYTF.

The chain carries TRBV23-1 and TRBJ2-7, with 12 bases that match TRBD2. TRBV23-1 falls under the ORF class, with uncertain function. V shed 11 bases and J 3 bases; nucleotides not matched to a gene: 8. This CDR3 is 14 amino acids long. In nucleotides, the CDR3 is TGCGCCGCGAGAGGACTAGCGGGAATCTACGAGCAGTACTTC. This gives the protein CAARGLAGIYEQYF.

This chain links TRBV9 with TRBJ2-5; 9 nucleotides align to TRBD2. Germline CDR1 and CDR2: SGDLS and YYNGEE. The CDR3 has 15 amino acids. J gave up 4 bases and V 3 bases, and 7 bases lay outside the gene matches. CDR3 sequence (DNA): TGTGCCAGCAGCGGAGGAGCTAGCGGGGCAGAGACCCAGTACTTC. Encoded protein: CASSGGASGAETQYF.

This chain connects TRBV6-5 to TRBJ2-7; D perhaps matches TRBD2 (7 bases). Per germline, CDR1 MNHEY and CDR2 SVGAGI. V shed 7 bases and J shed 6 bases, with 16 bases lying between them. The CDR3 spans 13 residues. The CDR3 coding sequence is TGTGCCAGCACTGAGGTGGGGGGGCTCGAGCAGTACTTC. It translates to CASTEVGGLEQYF.

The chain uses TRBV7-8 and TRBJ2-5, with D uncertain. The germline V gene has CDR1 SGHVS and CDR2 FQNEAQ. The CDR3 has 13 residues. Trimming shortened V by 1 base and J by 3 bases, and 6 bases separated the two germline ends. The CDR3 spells CASSLGGEETQYF. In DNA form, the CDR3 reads TGTGCCAGCAGCTTAGGCGGTGAAGAGACCCAGTACTTC.

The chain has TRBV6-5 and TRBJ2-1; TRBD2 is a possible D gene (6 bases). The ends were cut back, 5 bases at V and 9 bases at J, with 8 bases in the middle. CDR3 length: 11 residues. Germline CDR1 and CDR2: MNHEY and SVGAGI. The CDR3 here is CASSQGGEQFF. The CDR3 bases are TGTGCCAGCAGTCAGGGAGGTGAGCAGTTCTTC.

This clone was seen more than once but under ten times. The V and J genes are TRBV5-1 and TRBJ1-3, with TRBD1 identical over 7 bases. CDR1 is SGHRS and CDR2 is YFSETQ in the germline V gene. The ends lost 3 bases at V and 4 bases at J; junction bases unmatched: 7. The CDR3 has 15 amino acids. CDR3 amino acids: CASSSGGQVGNTIYF. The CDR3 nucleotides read TGCGCCAGCAGCTCGGGTGGACAGGTCGGAAACACCATATATTTT.

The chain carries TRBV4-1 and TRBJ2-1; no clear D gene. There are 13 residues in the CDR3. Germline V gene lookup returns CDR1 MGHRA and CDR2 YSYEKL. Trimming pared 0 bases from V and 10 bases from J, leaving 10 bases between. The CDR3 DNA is TGCGCCAGCAGCCAAGAGGACGGACGGGAGCAGTTCTTC. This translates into CASSQEDGREQFF.

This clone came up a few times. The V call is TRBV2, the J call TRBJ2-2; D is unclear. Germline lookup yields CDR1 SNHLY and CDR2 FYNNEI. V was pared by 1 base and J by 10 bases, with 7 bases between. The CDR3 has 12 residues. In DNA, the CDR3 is TGTGCCAGCAGTGAAGGAGGCTTGGAGCTGTTTTTT. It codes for CASSEGGLELFF.

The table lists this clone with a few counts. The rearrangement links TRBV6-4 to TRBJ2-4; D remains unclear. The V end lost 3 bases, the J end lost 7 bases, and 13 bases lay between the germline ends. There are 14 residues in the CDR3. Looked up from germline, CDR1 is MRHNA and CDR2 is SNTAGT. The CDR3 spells CASSDGASGNIQYF. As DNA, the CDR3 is TGTGCCAGCAGTGATGGAGCTAGTGGGAACATTCAGTACTTC.

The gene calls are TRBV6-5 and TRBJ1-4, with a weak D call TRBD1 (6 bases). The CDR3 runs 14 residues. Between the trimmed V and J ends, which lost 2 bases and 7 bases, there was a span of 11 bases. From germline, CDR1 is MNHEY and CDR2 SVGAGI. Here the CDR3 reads CASSYDRPLEKLFF. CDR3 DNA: TGTGCCAGCAGTTACGACAGGCCCCTTGAAAAACTGTTTTTT.

The CDR3 nucleotides are TGTGCCAGCACCGTTCGGGCATTAAACACTGAAGCTTTCTTT. Translation: CASTVRALNTEAFF. This chain links TRBV7-2 with TRBJ1-1; unclear D gene. Germline V lookup: CDR1 SGHTA, CDR2 FQGNSA. The length of the CDR3 is 14 residues. V lost 7 bases to trimming and J lost 2 bases, with 14 bases between them. The variable domain in full, with the rest retrieved from reference TRBV7-2 and TRBJ1-1, is GAGVSQSPSNKVTEKGKDVELRCDPISGHTALYWYRQSLGQGLEFLIYFQGNSAPDKSGLPSDRFSAERTGGSVSTLTIQRTQQEDSAVYLCASTVRALNTEAFFGQGTRLTVV.

CDR3: CASSPSTGSDYGYTF. The CDR3 DNA is TGTGCCAGCTCACCTTCGACAGGGTCGGACTATGGCTACACCTTC. The chain has TRBV18 and TRBJ1-2; the match to TRBD1 covers 7 bases. CDR3 length: 15 residues. Germline CDR1 and CDR2: KGHSH and LQKENI. V was pared by 3 bases and J by 3 bases, with 7 bases of the junction left unmatched.

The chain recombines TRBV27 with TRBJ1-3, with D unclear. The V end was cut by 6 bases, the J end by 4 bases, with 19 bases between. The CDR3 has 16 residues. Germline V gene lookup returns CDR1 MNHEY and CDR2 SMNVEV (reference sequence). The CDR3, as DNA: TGTGCCAGCAGCTCCCTGGATCGCTCGGAGGGAAACACCATATATTTT. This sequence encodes CASSSLDRSEGNTIYF.

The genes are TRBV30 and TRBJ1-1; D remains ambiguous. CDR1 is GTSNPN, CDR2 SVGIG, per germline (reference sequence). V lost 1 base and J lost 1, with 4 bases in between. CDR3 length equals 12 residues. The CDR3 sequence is CAWSGGNTEAFF. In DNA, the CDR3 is TGTGCCTGGAGTGGAGGGAACACTGAAGCTTTCTTT. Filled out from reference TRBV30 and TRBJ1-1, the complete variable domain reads SQTIHQWPATLVQPVGSPLSLECTVEGTSNPNLYWYRQAAGRGLQLLFYSVGIGQISSEVPQNLSASRPQDRQFILSSKKLLLSDSGFYLCAWSGGNTEAFFGQGTRLTVV.

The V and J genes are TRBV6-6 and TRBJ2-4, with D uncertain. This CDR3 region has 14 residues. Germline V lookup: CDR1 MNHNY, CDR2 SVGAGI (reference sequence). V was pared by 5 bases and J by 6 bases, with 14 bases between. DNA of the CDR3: TGTGCCAGCAGTCCGCCCGGCGGAAGAAACATTCAGTACTTC. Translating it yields CASSPPGGRNIQYF.